This T cell receptor beta chain was obtained from a study of T cells in Graves' hyperthyroidism and ophthalmopathy. At the level of the study: Peripheral blood was collected at initial diagnosis, before any treatment.

CDR1 and CDR2 from the germline V gene are DFQATT and SNEGSKA (reference sequence). V was cut by 1 base and J by 6 bases, with 16 bases left in between. This CDR3 is 14 amino acids long. Hyperthyroidism was newly diagnosed in patients aged 18 to 65 (duration under 2 months). Lactation, pregnancy, other autoimmune disease or uncontrolled infection excluded patients. Using around 10 ml of fresh peripheral blood, PBMCs were prepared. Researchers amplified the TCR beta CDR3 regions from RNA transcripts. Primed by the HTBI set, a first-round RT-PCR was run on the TCR CDR3. TCRdb passed the multiplex PCR reads through MiXCR, listing each CDR3 protein once. The sample yields 600,000 to 850,000 distinct CDR3 sequences, 15% to 20% seen once.

The sequenced material came from blood. The TCR sequence derives from a woman between 50 and 59 years old with Graves' hyperthyroidism that later progressed to Graves' ophthalmopathy. The chain combines TRBV20-1 with TRBJ2-7, with a tentative D call TRBD2 (6 bases). In nucleotides, the CDR3 is TGCAGTGCTAGAGTGCAGCGGGCAGGGCGCGAGCAGTACTTC. It encodes CSARVQRAGREQYF.